The 13 T cell receptor beta chains listed next were all sequenced from one sample in a study of blood T cell repertoires in COVID-19. The protocol was immunoSEQ multiplex PCR, while the TCRdb copy is restricted to in-frame clones and leaves out a portion. The table lists around 300,000 clones, 88% of them singletons. Sequenced input: PBMCs or T cells enriched from blood (not recorded which). Receptors originate from a man aged 30 to 45 who had recovered from COVID-19.

The CDR3 region is CASSSHGERTEAFF. Written as DNA, the CDR3 is TGTGCCAGCAGCTCCCACGGGGAGCGTACTGAAGCTTTCTTT. The V gene is TRBV7-9, the J gene TRBJ1-1; D is uncertain. This CDR3 spans 14 amino acids. CDR1 is SEHNR and CDR2 is FQNEAQ in the germline V gene (reference sequence). Trimming pared 4 bases from V and 5 bases from J, leaving 14 bases between.

V and J are TRBV12-3 or TRBV12-4 and TRBJ1-4, with D uncertain. The CDR3 runs 13 residues. The V end was cut by 4 bases, the J end by 11 bases, with 14 bases between. CDR3 residues: CASSSGSPGKLFF. CDR3 sequence (DNA): TGTGCCAGCAGTTCCGGGTCCCCTGGGAAACTGTTTTTT.

This chain links TRBV10-2 with TRBJ2-7; the D gene is possibly TRBD1 (5 bases). The V and J ends lost 8 bases and 7 bases respectively, with 18 bases between them. Germline assignment: CDR1 WSHSY and CDR2 SAAADI. The CDR3 has 13 amino acids. CDR3 in DNA: TGCGCCAGCTCAGCTCAGGGTTCACGGGAGCAGTACTTC. It yields the protein CASSAQGSREQYF.

The V gene is TRBV25-1, the J gene TRBJ2-7, with TRBD1 identical over 10 bases. The CDR3 runs to 18 residues. Trimming removed 1 base from V and 5 bases from J; junction bases left unmatched: 14. CDR1 and CDR2 from the germline V gene are MGHDK and SYGVNS. The CDR3 DNA follows: TGTGCCAGCAGTGAATTTGAATTCTCGACAGGGGGCTCGCACGAGCAGTACTTC. Translating gives CASSEFEFSTGGSHEQYF.

This clone appeared a few times. V is TRBV3-1 (or the pseudogene TRBV3-2) and J is TRBJ2-3, with 9 nucleotides matching TRBD2. CDR1 LGHDT and CDR2 YNNKEL come from the germline V gene (reference sequence). The ends lost 1 base at V and 0 bases at J; junction bases unmatched: 8. This CDR3 has 18 amino acids. The CDR3 loop is CASSQGGISGGSTDTQYF. The CDR3 region has the DNA TGTGCCAGCAGCCAAGGGGGCATAAGCGGGGGGAGCACAGATACGCAGTATTTT.

Written as DNA, the CDR3 is TGCGCCAGCAGTGAGTCGGTCAGGGGGGCCGAGCAGTACTTC. Translating it yields CASSESVRGAEQYF. The genes are TRBV10-1 and TRBJ2-7; perhaps TRBD1 as D (7 bases). Germline V gene data show CDR1 as WNHNN and CDR2 as SYGVQD (reference sequence). The CDR3 extends over 14 amino acids. Trimming took off 0 bases at V and 6 bases at J, with 12 bases between the two ends.

CDR3 region: CASSPGYGGYTF. CDR3 coding DNA: TGTGCCAGCAGTCCAGGGTACGGTGGCTACACCTTC. The chain recombines TRBV28 with TRBJ1-2, with D possibly TRBD1 on 5 matching bases. CDR1 is MDHEN, CDR2 SYDVKM, per germline. Trimming pared 5 bases from V and 7 bases from J, leaving 11 bases between. This CDR3 is built from 12 residues.

The V and J genes are TRBV29-1 and TRBJ2-1, with a possible D match to TRBD1 (6 bases). Germline-derived CDR1 and CDR2 are SQVTM and ANQGSEA. Trimming removed 5 bases at V and 6 bases at J, with 8 bases between. The CDR3 is 11 residues long. Written as DNA, the CDR3 is TGCAGCGTTAGGGGGTCCAATGAGCAGTTCTTC. Its protein product is CSVRGSNEQFF.

The V and J genes are TRBV30 and TRBJ2-5, with a tentative D call TRBD1 (6 bases). The germline V gene has CDR1 GTSNPN and CDR2 SVGIG (reference sequence). The CDR3 has 13 residues. V was trimmed by 1 base and J by 4 bases, leaving 10 bases between them. CDR3 coding DNA: TGTGCCTGGAGTGGGTACAGGGCAGAGACCCAGTACTTC. This gives the protein CAWSGYRAETQYF. The complete variable domain, with remaining parts taken from reference TRBV30 and TRBJ2-5, reads SQTIHQWPATLVQPVGSPLSLECTVEGTSNPNLYWYRQAAGRGLQLLFYSVGIGQISSEVPQNLSASRPQDRQFILSSKKLLLSDSGFYLCAWSGYRAETQYFGPGTRLLVL.

This clone was picked up one time. V gene TRBV7-9 combines with J gene TRBJ1-6, with D hard to call. Trimming cost V 1 base and J 11 bases, with 6 bases left between them. The CDR3 has 12 amino acids. Germline loops: CDR1 SEHNR, CDR2 FQNEAQ (reference sequence). The CDR3, as DNA: TGTGCCAGCAGCTTAGGGACTCCACCCCTCCACTTT. Residues: CASSLGTPPLHF.

V is TRBV28 and J is TRBJ2-5; possibly TRBD1 for D (5 bases). The length of the CDR3 is 15 residues. CDR1 is MDHEN, CDR2 SYDVKM, per germline. V lost 7 bases and J lost 2, with 17 bases in between. The CDR3 sequence is CASTRKGRGQETQYF. The CDR3 DNA is TGTGCCAGCACACGAAAGGGTAGGGGTCAAGAGACCCAGTACTTC. Using reference TRBV28 and TRBJ2-5 for the parts outside the CDR3, the full variable domain is DVKVTQSSRYLVKRTGEKVFLECVQDMDHENMFWYRQDPGLGLRLIYFSYDVKMKEKGDIPEGYSVSREKKERFSLILESASTNQTSMYLCASTRKGRGQETQYFGPGTRLLVL.

The chain carries TRBV5-8 and TRBJ1-2, with TRBD1 identical over 9 bases. Per the germline V gene, CDR1 is SGHTS and CDR2 is YDEGEE. The CDR3 is 15 amino acids. With V trimmed by 1 base and J by 1 base, 2 bases remained unmatched. The DNA of the CDR3 is TGTGCCAGCAGCTTGACAGGGGGCAGTAACTATGGCTACACCTTC. Translation: CASSLTGGSNYGYTF. The complete variable domain, with remaining parts taken from reference TRBV5-8 and TRBJ1-2, reads EAGVTQSPTHLIKTRGQQATLRCSPISGHTSVYWYQQALGLGLQFLLWYDEGEERNRGNFPPRFSGRQFPNYSSELNVNALELEDSALYLCASSLTGGSNYGYTFGSGTRLTVV.

V is TRBV29-1 and J is TRBJ2-7, with 7 bases fitting TRBD1. Trimming removed 6 bases from V and 0 bases from J; junction bases left unmatched: 5. Germline CDR1 and CDR2: SQVTM and ANQGSEA. The CDR3 consists of 13 residues. In nucleotides, the CDR3 is TGCAGCGTGAACAGGGGTAGCTCCTACGAGCAGTACTTC. As protein: CSVNRGSSYEQYF.